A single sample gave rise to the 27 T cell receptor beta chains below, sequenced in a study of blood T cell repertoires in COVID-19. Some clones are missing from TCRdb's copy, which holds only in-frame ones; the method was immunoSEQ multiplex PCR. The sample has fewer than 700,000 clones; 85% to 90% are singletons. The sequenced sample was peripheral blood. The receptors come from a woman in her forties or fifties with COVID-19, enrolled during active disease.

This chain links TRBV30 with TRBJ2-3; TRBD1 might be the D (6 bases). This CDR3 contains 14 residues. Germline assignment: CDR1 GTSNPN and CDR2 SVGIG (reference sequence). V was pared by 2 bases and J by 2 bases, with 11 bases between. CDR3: CAWSSDRLTDTQYF. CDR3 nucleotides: TGTGCCTGGAGTTCCGACAGGCTCACAGATACGCAGTATTTT.

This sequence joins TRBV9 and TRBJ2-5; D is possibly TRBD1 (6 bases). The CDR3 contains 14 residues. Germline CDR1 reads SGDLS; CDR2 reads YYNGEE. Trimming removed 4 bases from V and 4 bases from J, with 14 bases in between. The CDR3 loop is CASSPNRDIETQYF. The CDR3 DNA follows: TGTGCCAGCAGCCCAAACCGGGACATAGAGACCCAGTACTTC.

Here the CDR3 reads CASSEGGPGYTF. In DNA form, the CDR3 reads TGTGCCAGCAGTGAAGGAGGGCCTGGCTACACCTTC. The chain is built from TRBV6-1 and TRBJ1-2; D call uncertain. The ends were cut back, 1 base at V and 7 bases at J, with 7 bases in the middle. This CDR3 comprises 12 residues. Germline V gene data show CDR1 as MNHNS and CDR2 as SASEGT.

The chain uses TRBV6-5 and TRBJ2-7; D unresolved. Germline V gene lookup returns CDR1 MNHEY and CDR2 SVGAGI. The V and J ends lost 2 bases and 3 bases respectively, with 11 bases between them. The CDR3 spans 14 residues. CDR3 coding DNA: TGTGCCAGCAGTTACGTCCCCAGAGGCTACGAGCAGTACTTC. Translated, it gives CASSYVPRGYEQYF.

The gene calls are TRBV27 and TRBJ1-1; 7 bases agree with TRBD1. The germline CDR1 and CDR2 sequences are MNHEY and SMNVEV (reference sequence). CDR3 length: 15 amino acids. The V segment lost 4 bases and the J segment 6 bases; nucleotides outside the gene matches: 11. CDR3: CASSSPPTGFAEAFF. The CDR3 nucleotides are TGTGCCAGCAGTTCGCCCCCGACAGGGTTCGCTGAAGCTTTCTTT.

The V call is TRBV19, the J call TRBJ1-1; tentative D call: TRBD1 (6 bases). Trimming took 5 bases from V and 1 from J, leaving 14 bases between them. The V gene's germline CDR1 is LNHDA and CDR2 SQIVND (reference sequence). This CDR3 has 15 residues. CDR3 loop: CASSVPGHQNTEAFF. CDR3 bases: TGTGCCAGTAGTGTTCCGGGACATCAGAACACTGAAGCTTTCTTT.

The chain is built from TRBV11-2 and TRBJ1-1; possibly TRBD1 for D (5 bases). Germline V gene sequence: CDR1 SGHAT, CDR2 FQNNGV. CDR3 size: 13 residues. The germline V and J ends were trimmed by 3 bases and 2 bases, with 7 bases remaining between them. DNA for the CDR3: TGTGCCAGCAGCTTTGACAGAAACACTGAAGCTTTCTTT. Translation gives CASSFDRNTEAFF.

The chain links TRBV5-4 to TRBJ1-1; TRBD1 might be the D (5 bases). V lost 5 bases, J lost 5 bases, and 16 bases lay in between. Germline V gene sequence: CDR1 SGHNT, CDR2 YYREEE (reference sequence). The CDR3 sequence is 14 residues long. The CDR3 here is CASRSAGGRTEAFF. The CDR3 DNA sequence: TGTGCCAGCAGGAGCGCTGGGGGGAGGACTGAAGCTTTCTTT.

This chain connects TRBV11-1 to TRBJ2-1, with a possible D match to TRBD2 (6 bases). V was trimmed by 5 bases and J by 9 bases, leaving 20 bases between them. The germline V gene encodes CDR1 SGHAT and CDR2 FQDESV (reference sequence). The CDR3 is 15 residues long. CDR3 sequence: CASSPEGGPLREQFF. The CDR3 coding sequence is TGTGCCAGCAGCCCGGAGGGTGGACCGCTGCGTGAGCAGTTCTTC.

CDR3 residues: CASSRDRGAFF. The DNA for the CDR3 is TGTGCCAGCTCCCGGGACAGGGGGGCTTTCTTT. The chain carries TRBV19 and TRBJ1-1; 11 bases align to TRBD1. CDR1 and CDR2 from the germline V gene are LNHDA and SQIVND (reference sequence). The CDR3 is 11 amino acids. V dropped 9 bases and J dropped 11; count of bases not matched to a gene: 5.

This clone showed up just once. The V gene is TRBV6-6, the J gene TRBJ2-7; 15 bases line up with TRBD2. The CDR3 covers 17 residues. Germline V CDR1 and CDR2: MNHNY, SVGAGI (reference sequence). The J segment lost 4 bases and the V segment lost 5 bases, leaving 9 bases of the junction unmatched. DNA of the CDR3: TGTGCCAGCAGTCTCGGAGGACTAGCGGGGGGGATGTACGAGCAGTACTTC. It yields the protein CASSLGGLAGGMYEQYF.

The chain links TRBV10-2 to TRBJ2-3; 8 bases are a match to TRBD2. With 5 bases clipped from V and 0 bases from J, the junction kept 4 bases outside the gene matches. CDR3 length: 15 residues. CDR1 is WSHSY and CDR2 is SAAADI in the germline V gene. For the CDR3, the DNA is TGCGCCAGCAGTTCGGGGGGGTTCAGCACAGATACGCAGTATTTT. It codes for CASSSGGFSTDTQYF.

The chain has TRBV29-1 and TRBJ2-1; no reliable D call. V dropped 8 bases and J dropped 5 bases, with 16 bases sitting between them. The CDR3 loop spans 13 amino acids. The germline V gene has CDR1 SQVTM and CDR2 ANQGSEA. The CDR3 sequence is CSTAAQDHNEQFF. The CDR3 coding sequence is TGCAGCACCGCTGCGCAGGATCACAATGAGCAGTTCTTC.

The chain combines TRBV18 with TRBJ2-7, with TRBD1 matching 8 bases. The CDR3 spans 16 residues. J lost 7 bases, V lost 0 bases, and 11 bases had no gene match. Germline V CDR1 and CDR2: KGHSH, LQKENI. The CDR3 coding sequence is TGTGCCAGCTCACCACCGGTGGGACAGGCTGCTGGGGAGCAGTACTTC. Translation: CASSPPVGQAAGEQYF.

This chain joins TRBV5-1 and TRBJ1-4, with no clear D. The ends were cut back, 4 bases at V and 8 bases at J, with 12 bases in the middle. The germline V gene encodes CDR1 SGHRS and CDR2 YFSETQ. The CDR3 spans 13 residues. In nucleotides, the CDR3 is TGCGCCAGCAGCGTGGGGTCTGAGGAAAAACTGTTTTTT. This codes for CASSVGSEEKLFF. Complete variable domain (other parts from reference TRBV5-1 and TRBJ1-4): KAGVTQTPRYLIKTRGQQVTLSCSPISGHRSVSWYQQTPGQGLQFLFEYFSETQRNKGNFPGRFSGRQFSNSRSEMNVSTLELGDSALYLCASSVGSEEKLFFGSGTQLSVL.

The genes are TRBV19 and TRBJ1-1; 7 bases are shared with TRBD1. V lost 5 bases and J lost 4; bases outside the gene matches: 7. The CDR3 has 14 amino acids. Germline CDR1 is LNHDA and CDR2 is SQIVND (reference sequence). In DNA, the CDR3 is TGTGCCAGTAGTCAGGTCAGGGACAGCACTGAAGCTTTCTTT. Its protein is CASSQVRDSTEAFF. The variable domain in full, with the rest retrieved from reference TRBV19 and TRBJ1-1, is DGGITQSPKYLFRKEGQNVTLSCEQNLNHDAMYWYRQDPGQGLRLIYYSQIVNDFQKGDIAEGYSVSREKKESFPLTVTSAQKNPTAFYLCASSQVRDSTEAFFGQGTRLTVV.

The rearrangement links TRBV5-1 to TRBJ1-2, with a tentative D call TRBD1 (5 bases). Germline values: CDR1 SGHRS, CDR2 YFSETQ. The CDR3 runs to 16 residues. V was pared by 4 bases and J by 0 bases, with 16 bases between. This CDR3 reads CASSLTGGAPNYGYTF. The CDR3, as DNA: TGCGCCAGCAGCCTCACCGGTGGGGCCCCTAACTATGGCTACACCTTC. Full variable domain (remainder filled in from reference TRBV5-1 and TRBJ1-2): KAGVTQTPRYLIKTRGQQVTLSCSPISGHRSVSWYQQTPGQGLQFLFEYFSETQRNKGNFPGRFSGRQFSNSRSEMNVSTLELGDSALYLCASSLTGGAPNYGYTFGSGTRLTVV.

CDR3 DNA sequence: TGCGCCAGCAGCCAAGAAATGTCGGGTGGAGAAAAACTGTTTTTT. It yields the protein CASSQEMSGGEKLFF. J is TRBJ1-4 and V is TRBV4-1; D ambiguous. In germline, CDR1 is MGHRA, CDR2 YSYEKL. V lost 0 bases and J 8 bases, leaving 13 bases between the germline ends. This CDR3 is built from 15 residues.

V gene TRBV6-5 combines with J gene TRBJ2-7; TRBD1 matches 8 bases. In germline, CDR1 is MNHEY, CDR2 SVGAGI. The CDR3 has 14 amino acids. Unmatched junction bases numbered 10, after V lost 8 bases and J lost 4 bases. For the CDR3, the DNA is TGTGCCAGCTATGATGGCAGGGGGCAGTACGAGCAGTACTTC. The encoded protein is CASYDGRGQYEQYF.

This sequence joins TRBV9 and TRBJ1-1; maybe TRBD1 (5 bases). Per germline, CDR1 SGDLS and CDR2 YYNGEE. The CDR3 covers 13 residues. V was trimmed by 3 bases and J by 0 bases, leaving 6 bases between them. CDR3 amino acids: CASSAGMNTEAFF. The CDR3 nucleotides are TGTGCCAGCAGCGCAGGGATGAACACTGAAGCTTTCTTT.

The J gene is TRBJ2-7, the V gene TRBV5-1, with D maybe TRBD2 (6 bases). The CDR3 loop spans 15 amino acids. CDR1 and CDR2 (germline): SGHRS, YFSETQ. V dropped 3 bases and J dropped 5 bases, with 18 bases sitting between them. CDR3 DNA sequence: TGCGCCAGCAGCTCGACCGGGACTGCCTTCCACGAGCAGTACTTC. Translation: CASSSTGTAFHEQYF.

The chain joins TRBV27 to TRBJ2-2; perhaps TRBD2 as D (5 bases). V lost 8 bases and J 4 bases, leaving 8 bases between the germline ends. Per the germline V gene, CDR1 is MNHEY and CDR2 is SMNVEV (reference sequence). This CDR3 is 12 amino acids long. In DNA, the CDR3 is TGTGCCAGCTTCGGGGTCACCGGGGAGCTGTTTTTT. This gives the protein CASFGVTGELFF.

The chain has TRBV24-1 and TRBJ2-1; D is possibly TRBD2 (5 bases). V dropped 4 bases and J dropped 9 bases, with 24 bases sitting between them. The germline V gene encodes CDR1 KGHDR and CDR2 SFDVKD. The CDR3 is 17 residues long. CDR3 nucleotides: TGTGCCACCAGTGACCGCCACCCTGGACTGGCTTCTGGTGAGCAGTTCTTC. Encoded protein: CATSDRHPGLASGEQFF.

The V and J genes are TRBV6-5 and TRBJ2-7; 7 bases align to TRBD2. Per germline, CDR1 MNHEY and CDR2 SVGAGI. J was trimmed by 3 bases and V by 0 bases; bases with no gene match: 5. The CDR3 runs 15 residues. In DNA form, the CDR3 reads TGTGCCAGCAGTTACTCGAGCGGGGTAAGCTACGAGCAGTACTTC. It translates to CASSYSSGVSYEQYF.

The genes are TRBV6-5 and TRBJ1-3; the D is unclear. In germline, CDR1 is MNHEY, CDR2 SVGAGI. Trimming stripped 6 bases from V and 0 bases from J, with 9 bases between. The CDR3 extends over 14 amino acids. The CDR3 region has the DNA TGTGCCAGCAGCCCCGGGTTCTCTGGAAACACCATATATTTT. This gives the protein CASSPGFSGNTIYF.

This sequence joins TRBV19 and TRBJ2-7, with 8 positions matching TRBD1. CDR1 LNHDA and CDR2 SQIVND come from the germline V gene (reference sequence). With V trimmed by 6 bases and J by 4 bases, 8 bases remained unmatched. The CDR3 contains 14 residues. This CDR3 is CASSFGQGIYEQYF. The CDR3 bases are TGTGCCAGTAGCTTTGGACAGGGCATTTACGAGCAGTACTTC.

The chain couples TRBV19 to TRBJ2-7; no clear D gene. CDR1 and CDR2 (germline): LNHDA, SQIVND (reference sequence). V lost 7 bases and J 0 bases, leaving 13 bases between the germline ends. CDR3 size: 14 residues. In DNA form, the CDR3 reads TGTGCCAGTACCTCGACACAGAGCTCCTACGAGCAGTACTTC. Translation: CASTSTQSSYEQYF.